The 7 T cell receptor beta chains presented below share a single source sample, sequenced in a study of OX40 agonist ivuxolimab in advanced cancers. Assay used: immunoSEQ multiplex PCR; TCRdb lists only in-frame clones, some missing. The repertoire includes around 26,000 clones, approximately 89% of them detected once, and almost 35% sits in the top ten. The source material was CD4+ or CD8+ T cells sorted from blood, sampled in a trial of the OX40 agonist ivuxolimab. The receptors originated from an adult with an advanced solid tumor such as melanoma, head and neck, liver or kidney cancer.

The rearrangement joins TRBV18 to TRBJ2-5, with 9 positions matching TRBD2. The CDR3 contains 15 residues. V shed 0 bases, J shed 1 base, and the junction held 0 bases outside the gene matches. Germline loops: CDR1 KGHSH, CDR2 LQKENI. For the CDR3, the DNA is TGTGCCAGCTCACCACCGACTAGCGGCCAAGAGACCCAGTACTTC. It translates to CASSPPTSGQETQYF.

The gene calls are TRBV2 and TRBJ2-7; no clear D gene. The CDR3 has 13 residues. CDR1 SNHLY and CDR2 FYNNEI come from the germline V gene. Trimming cost V 3 bases and J 2 bases, with 8 bases left between them. CDR3 loop: CASSEVNAYEQYF. The CDR3 DNA sequence: TGTGCCAGCAGTGAGGTAAATGCCTACGAGCAGTACTTC.

The rearrangement uses TRBV4-1 and TRBJ2-1, with TRBD1 as a possible D gene (6 bases). V lost 2 bases to trimming and J lost 8 bases, with 16 bases between them. The V gene's germline CDR1 is MGHRA and CDR2 YSYEKL. CDR3 size: 15 residues. The CDR3 protein is CASSQPGPTGDEQFF. The CDR3, as DNA: TGCGCCAGCAGCCAACCAGGACCGACAGGCGATGAGCAGTTCTTC.

The rearrangement joins TRBV7-2 to TRBJ2-7; D might be TRBD1 (6 bases). In germline, CDR1 is SGHTA, CDR2 FQGNSA. The ends were cut back, 5 bases at V and 5 bases at J, with 19 bases in the middle. The CDR3 has 15 residues. The CDR3 DNA sequence: TGTGCCAGCAGCCCTAGTGGACAGATATACCACGAGCAGTACTTC. It translates to CASSPSGQIYHEQYF.

V usage is TRBV4-3 and J usage is TRBJ2-1; TRBD2 matches 9 bases. This CDR3 comprises 17 residues. CDR1 LGHNA and CDR2 YSLEER come from the germline V gene. V lost 1 base, J lost 6 bases, and 10 bases stayed unmatched. The CDR3 DNA sequence: TGCGCCAGCAGCCAAGTCGGACAGACTAGCGGTTTCAATGAGCAGTTCTTC. It specifies CASSQVGQTSGFNEQFF.

The chain uses TRBV6-6 and TRBJ2-1; possible D gene TRBD1, 5 bases. The V end lost 7 bases, the J end lost 3 bases, and 19 bases lay between the germline ends. Germline V gives CDR1 MNHNY, CDR2 SVGAGI (reference sequence). CDR3 length: 16 residues. CDR3 region: CASTLGELSLYNEQFF. CDR3 DNA sequence: TGTGCCAGCACCCTAGGGGAACTCTCACTCTACAATGAGCAGTTCTTC.

This chain connects TRBV29-1 to TRBJ1-3; D unclear. CDR3 length: 14 amino acids. Germline CDR1 reads SQVTM; CDR2 reads ANQGSEA. Between the trimmed V and J ends, which lost 1 base and 1 base, there was a span of 8 bases. The CDR3 DNA reads as TGCAGCGTTGAAGCAGCGGGGTCTGGAAACACCATATATTTT. This codes for CSVEAAGSGNTIYF.